Following are 26 T cell receptor beta chains from one sample sequenced in a study of blood T cell repertoires in COVID-19. Here immunoSEQ multiplex PCR was the method, and the copy in TCRdb shows in-frame clones only, minus some. The sample contains 30,000 or so clones, roughly four fifths of which appear only once. The sample comprised peripheral blood. These receptors came from a man in his fifties or sixties with acute or convalescent COVID-19.

V and J are TRBV5-4 and TRBJ1-1; D may be TRBD1 (5 bases). This CDR3 contains 15 residues. V lost 0 bases and J lost 3, with 12 bases in between. The V gene's germline CDR1 is SGHNT and CDR2 YYREEE (reference sequence). The CDR3 coding sequence is TGTGCCAGCAGCTTGGGGGGGGACGAGGACACTGAAGCTTTCTTT. Its protein product is CASSLGGDEDTEAFF.

The CDR3 loop is CASRVGTGGYEQYF. CDR3 DNA: TGTGCCAGCAGGGTCGGGACAGGGGGTTACGAGCAGTACTTC. The chain couples TRBV2 to TRBJ2-7; the match to TRBD1 covers 11 bases. V trimming: 6 bases; J trimming: 4 bases; junction bases outside the gene matches: 5. Germline-derived CDR1 and CDR2 are SNHLY and FYNNEI. The CDR3 contains 14 residues. Full variable domain (missing parts from reference TRBV2 and TRBJ2-7): EPEVTQTPSHQVTQMGQEVILRCVPISNHLYFYWYRQILGQKVEFLVSFYNNEISEKSEIFDDQFSVERPDGSNFTLKIRSTKLEDSAMYFCASRVGTGGYEQYFGPGTRLTVT.

J is TRBJ2-7 and V is TRBV5-1, with 8 positions matching TRBD1. This CDR3 has 14 residues. Trimming at V came to 3 bases and at J to 6 bases, leaving 8 bases not matched to a gene. The V gene's germline CDR1 is SGHRS and CDR2 YFSETQ. In DNA form, the CDR3 reads TGCGCCAGCAGCTGGGAACAGGGGGTGGGCGAGCAGTACTTC. Encoded protein: CASSWEQGVGEQYF.

This chain links TRBV9 with TRBJ1-1; D not certain. This CDR3 region has 13 residues. Trimming removed 1 base from V and 7 bases from J, with 11 bases in between. From germline, CDR1 is SGDLS and CDR2 YYNGEE. As DNA, the CDR3 is TGTGCCAGCAGCGTAAACTCGGGAGGTGAAGCTTTCTTT. Amino acid sequence: CASSVNSGGEAFF. The complete variable domain, with remaining parts taken from reference TRBV9 and TRBJ1-1, reads DSGVTQTPKHLITATGQRVTLRCSPRSGDLSVYWYQQSLDQGLQFLIQYYNGEERAKGNILERFSAQQFPDLHSELNLSSLELGDSALYFCASSVNSGGEAFFGQGTRLTVV.

The chain recombines TRBV18 with TRBJ2-1; 13 bases map to TRBD2. Germline trimming cut 3 bases from V and 10 bases from J; bases unmatched to any gene: 6. Germline V gene sequence: CDR1 KGHSH, CDR2 LQKENI. The CDR3 has 15 residues. CDR3 DNA: TGTGCCAGCTCACCCCAGGGACTAGCGGGACAAGAGCAGTTCTTC. Amino acid sequence: CASSPQGLAGQEQFF.

The chain uses TRBV5-1 and TRBJ1-4, with a tentative D call TRBD1 (6 bases). Germline values: CDR1 SGHRS, CDR2 YFSETQ. Between the trimmed V and J ends, which lost 3 bases and 4 bases, there was a span of 13 bases. This CDR3 is 15 amino acids long. The CDR3 DNA reads TGCGCCAGCAGCTCCATTTCCAGGGGTAATGAAAAACTGTTTTTT. This codes for CASSSISRGNEKLFF.

CDR3 sequence reads: CSVRGGAGETQYF. CDR3 sequence (DNA): TGCAGCGTGAGAGGGGGCGCGGGGGAGACCCAGTACTTC. The chain has TRBV29-1 and TRBJ2-5; a weak D match, TRBD1 (7 bases). This CDR3 contains 13 residues. Germline values: CDR1 SQVTM, CDR2 ANQGSEA. The V gene lost 6 bases and the J gene lost 5 bases, with 16 bases spanning the gap. The variable domain in full, with the rest retrieved from reference TRBV29-1 and TRBJ2-5, is SAVISQKPSRDICQRGTSLTIQCQVDSQVTMMFWYRQQPGQSLTLIATANQGSEATYESGFVIDKFPISRPNLTFSTLTVSNMSPEDSSIYLCSVRGGAGETQYFGPGTRLLVL.

The chain uses TRBV14 and TRBJ2-5; the D gene is possibly TRBD1 (5 bases). Germline CDR1 is SGHDN and CDR2 is FVKESK. The CDR3 extends over 15 amino acids. V was cut by 1 base and J by 1 base, with 10 bases left in between. The CDR3 DNA is TGTGCCAGCAGCCAAGGGGTGGGGCCCCAAGAGACCCAGTACTTC. It codes for CASSQGVGPQETQYF.

The chain has TRBV5-4 and TRBJ1-1; D is ambiguous. Trimming removed 4 bases from V and 1 base from J, with 14 bases in between. The germline V gene has CDR1 SGHNT and CDR2 YYREEE (reference sequence). There are 15 residues in the CDR3. CDR3 coding DNA: TGTGCCAGCAGCACACCGACGGGAACGAACACTGAAGCTTTCTTT. This codes for CASSTPTGTNTEAFF.

The genes are TRBV5-1 and TRBJ2-5; 7 bases are shared with TRBD2. Germline V gene sequence: CDR1 SGHRS, CDR2 YFSETQ. CDR3 length: 13 amino acids. The J segment lost 5 bases and the V segment lost 3 bases, leaving 4 bases of the junction unmatched. CDR3 sequence reads: CASSSGAGETQYF. DNA of the CDR3: TGCGCCAGCAGCTCCGGAGCGGGGGAGACCCAGTACTTC. Full variable domain (remainder filled in from reference TRBV5-1 and TRBJ2-5): KAGVTQTPRYLIKTRGQQVTLSCSPISGHRSVSWYQQTPGQGLQFLFEYFSETQRNKGNFPGRFSGRQFSNSRSEMNVSTLELGDSALYLCASSSGAGETQYFGPGTRLLVL.

J is TRBJ2-1 and V is TRBV19, with D possibly being TRBD2 (6 bases). Trimming took off 2 bases at V and 6 bases at J, with 8 bases between the two ends. Germline V gene sequence: CDR1 LNHDA, CDR2 SQIVND (reference sequence). This CDR3 region has 13 residues. The CDR3 here is CASSIMGGNEQFF. The CDR3 nucleotides read TGTGCCAGTAGTATAATGGGGGGCAATGAGCAGTTCTTC.

This clone is labeled medium-sized. The chain links TRBV12-3 or TRBV12-4 to TRBJ1-1, with D maybe TRBD1 (6 bases). Deletions cut 6 bases from V and 3 bases from J, with 11 bases between. The CDR3 is 13 amino acids. In nucleotides, the CDR3 is TGTGCCAGCAGCACCGGGACATACACTGAAGCTTTCTTT. It translates to CASSTGTYTEAFF.

The rearrangement joins TRBV5-1 to TRBJ1-1; 9 positions agree with TRBD1. Losses at the gene ends were 3 bases for V and 4 bases for J; bases not matched to a gene: 1. The germline V gene has CDR1 SGHRS and CDR2 YFSETQ. CDR3 length: 13 residues. CDR3 nucleotide sequence: TGCGCCAGCAGCTCGACAGGGGGCACTGAAGCTTTCTTT. Protein: CASSSTGGTEAFF.

The chain uses TRBV5-8 and TRBJ1-2; perhaps TRBD1 as D (6 bases). Germline-derived CDR1 and CDR2 are SGHTS and YDEGEE. V lost 0 bases to trimming and J lost 2 bases, with 8 bases between them. The CDR3 sequence is 14 residues long. CDR3 DNA: TGTGCCAGCAGCTTGGACAGGGCCAACTATGGCTACACCTTC. It translates to CASSLDRANYGYTF.

V gene TRBV7-6 combines with J gene TRBJ2-7; the match to TRBD1 covers 7 bases. V shed 3 bases and J 2 bases; nucleotides not matched to a gene: 4. This CDR3 contains 14 residues. Looked up from germline, CDR1 is SGHVS and CDR2 is FNYEAQ. The CDR3 loop is CASSLGTDAYEQYF. The CDR3 DNA sequence: TGTGCCAGCAGCTTGGGGACAGATGCCTACGAGCAGTACTTC.

This clone has a single count. The genes are TRBV12-1 and TRBJ1-1; the table's D call, TRBD1, was not checked against the DNA. TRBV12-1 has pseudogene status. The length of the CDR3 is 15 residues. The CDR3 loop is CASTDKDRLNTEAFF. The CDR3 coding sequence is TGTGCCAGCACCGACAAGGACAGGTTGAACACTGAAGCTTTCTTT.

The chain joins TRBV7-9 to TRBJ1-2, with D unresolved. With 5 bases removed from V and 0 bases from J, the gap between germline ends came to 13 bases. Germline lookup yields CDR1 SEHNR and CDR2 FQNEAQ (reference sequence). The CDR3 contains 15 residues. The CDR3 DNA is TGTGCCAGCAGCCCCCCCGGCGGTTCTAACTATGGCTACACCTTC. Its translation is CASSPPGGSNYGYTF.

The table lists this clone with a count of one. The V gene is TRBV11-1, the J gene TRBJ1-1; D is perhaps TRBD1 (6 bases). The CDR3 runs 13 residues. The germline CDR1 and CDR2 sequences are SGHAT and FQDESV (reference sequence). The V gene lost 4 bases and the J gene lost 5 bases, with 11 bases spanning the gap. CDR3 residues: CASSYRVRTEAFF. The CDR3 bases are TGTGCCAGCAGCTACAGGGTTAGGACTGAAGCTTTCTTT.

The chain uses TRBV5-6 and TRBJ2-7, with TRBD2 identical over 7 bases. This CDR3 has 14 amino acids. Germline trimming cut 3 bases from V and 3 bases from J; bases unmatched to any gene: 6. Germline values: CDR1 SGHDT, CDR2 YYEEEE. The CDR3 protein is CASSSGTTYYEQYF. As DNA, the CDR3 is TGTGCCAGCAGCTCGGGGACTACCTACTACGAGCAGTACTTC.

The V and J genes are TRBV11-2 and TRBJ2-3; unclear D gene. The germline V and J ends were trimmed by 3 bases and 1 base, with 11 bases remaining between them. CDR1 is SGHAT and CDR2 is FQNNGV in the germline V gene. The CDR3 totals 15 residues. The CDR3 DNA sequence: TGTGCCAGCAGCTTCACCCGCCAGGGCACAGATACGCAGTATTTT. Translation: CASSFTRQGTDTQYF. Together with reference TRBV11-2 and TRBJ2-3, the CDR3 gives the full variable domain: EAGVAQSPRYKIIEKRQSVAFWCNPISGHATLYWYQQILGQGPKLLIQFQNNGVVDDSQLPKDRFSAERLKGVDSTLKIQPAKLEDSAVYLCASSFTRQGTDTQYFGPGTRLTVL.

The chain joins TRBV6-1 to TRBJ1-1; no clear D gene. Germline V gives CDR1 MNHNS, CDR2 SASEGT. The CDR3 extends over 17 amino acids. Trimming cost V 3 bases and J 1 base, with 18 bases left between them. The CDR3 coding sequence is TGTGCCAGCAGTGATTACCAGTCTTTGGGGAGGAACACTGAAGCTTTCTTT. Its protein product is CASSDYQSLGRNTEAFF.

The genes are TRBV19 and TRBJ2-7; 9 bases match TRBD1. Trimming removed 3 bases from V and 5 bases from J; junction bases left unmatched: 5. The CDR3 totals 14 residues. Germline-derived CDR1 and CDR2 are LNHDA and SQIVND (reference sequence). The DNA of the CDR3 is TGTGCCAGTAGTATCGGGGACAGGGATGACGAGCAGTACTTC. Translated, it gives CASSIGDRDDEQYF.

The chain couples TRBV27 to TRBJ1-1; D is undetermined. The CDR3 contains 14 residues. In germline, CDR1 is MNHEY, CDR2 SMNVEV (reference sequence). V gave up 3 bases and J gave up 3 bases, with 11 bases separating them. The chain's CDR3 is CASSFGLWDTEAFF. The CDR3 coding sequence is TGTGCCAGCAGTTTTGGGCTGTGGGACACTGAAGCTTTCTTT.

This clone was observed once. V gene TRBV7-9 combines with J gene TRBJ2-5; TRBD2 agrees at 8 bases. V shed 5 bases and J 2 bases; nucleotides not matched to a gene: 4. This CDR3 has 14 residues. The germline gives CDR1 SEHNR, CDR2 FQNEAQ (reference sequence). The CDR3 sequence: CASSPVAGQETQYF. CDR3 nucleotides: TGTGCCAGCAGCCCGGTAGCGGGACAAGAGACCCAGTACTTC.

The CDR3 nucleotides read TGCGCCAGCAGCCAAGATTGGGCAGGGGGCAGAGAGACCCAGTACTTC. Its translation: CASSQDWAGGRETQYF. The chain recombines TRBV4-1 with TRBJ2-5; 8 bases align to TRBD1. V dropped 0 bases and J dropped 4; count of bases not matched to a gene: 7. This CDR3 comprises 16 residues. The V gene's germline CDR1 is MGHRA and CDR2 YSYEKL.

This clone has just a few counts. The chain joins TRBV6-1 to TRBJ2-7; D call uncertain. Trimming took off 2 bases at V and 1 base at J, with 9 bases between the two ends. The CDR3 has 14 amino acids. Germline CDR1 and CDR2: MNHNS and SASEGT. CDR3 loop: CASSEMRGSYEQYF. The CDR3, as DNA: TGTGCCAGCAGTGAAATGCGCGGTTCCTACGAGCAGTACTTC.